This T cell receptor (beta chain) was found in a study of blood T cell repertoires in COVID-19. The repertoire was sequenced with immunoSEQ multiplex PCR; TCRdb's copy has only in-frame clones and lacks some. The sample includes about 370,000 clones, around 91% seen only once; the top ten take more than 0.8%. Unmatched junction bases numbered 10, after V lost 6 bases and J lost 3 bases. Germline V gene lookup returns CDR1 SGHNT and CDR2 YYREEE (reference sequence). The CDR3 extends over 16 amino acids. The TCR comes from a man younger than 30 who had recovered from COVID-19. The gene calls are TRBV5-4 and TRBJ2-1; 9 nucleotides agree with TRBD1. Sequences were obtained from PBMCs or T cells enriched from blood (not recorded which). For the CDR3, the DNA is TGTGCCAGCACCTTAACCGGGACAGGGAACTACAATGAGCAGTTCTTC. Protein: CASTLTGTGNYNEQFF. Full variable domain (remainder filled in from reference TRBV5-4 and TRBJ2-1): ETGVTQSPTHLIKTRGQQVTLRCSSQSGHNTVSWYQQALGQGPQFIFQYYREEENGRGNFPPRFSGLQFPNYSSELNVNALELDDSALYLCASTLTGTGNYNEQFFGPGTRLTVL.